The present entry profiles one T cell receptor beta chain with its context. CDR1 is SGHRS, CDR2 YFSETQ, per germline. CDR3 length: 14 residues. V was trimmed by 4 bases and J by 2 bases, leaving 13 bases between them. This sample is part of a study of cytomegalovirus exposure and HLA in healthy donors. It was with 60 Vbeta and 13 Jbeta primers that the PCR ran. The data were produced by immunoSEQ multiplex PCR, yet TCRdb's version contains in-frame clones alone and is incomplete. The table includes 120,000 to 150,000 clones, roughly three quarters detected once. The sample was PBMCs. The V and J genes are TRBV5-1 and TRBJ2-7; possible D gene TRBD1, 5 bases. The origin of this receptor is a woman aged 35 to 49 in good health and CMV-seropositive. The CDR3 sequence: CASSQRTPPYEQYF. The CDR3 DNA sequence: TGCGCCAGCAGCCAACGGACACCCCCCTACGAGCAGTACTTC.